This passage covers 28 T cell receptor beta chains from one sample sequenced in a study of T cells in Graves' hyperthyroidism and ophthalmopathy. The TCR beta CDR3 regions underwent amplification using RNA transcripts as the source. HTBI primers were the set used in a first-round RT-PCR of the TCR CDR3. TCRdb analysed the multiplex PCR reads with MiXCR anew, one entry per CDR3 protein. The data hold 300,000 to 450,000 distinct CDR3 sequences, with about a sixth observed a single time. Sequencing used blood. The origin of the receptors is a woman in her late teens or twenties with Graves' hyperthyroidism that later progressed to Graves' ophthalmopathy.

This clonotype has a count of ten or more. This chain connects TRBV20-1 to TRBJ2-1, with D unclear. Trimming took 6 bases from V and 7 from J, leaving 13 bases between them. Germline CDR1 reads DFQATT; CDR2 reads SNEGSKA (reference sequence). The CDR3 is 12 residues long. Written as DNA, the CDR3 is TGCAGTGCCCTCCTAGTAGATAATGAGCAGTTCTTC. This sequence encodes CSALLVDNEQFF.

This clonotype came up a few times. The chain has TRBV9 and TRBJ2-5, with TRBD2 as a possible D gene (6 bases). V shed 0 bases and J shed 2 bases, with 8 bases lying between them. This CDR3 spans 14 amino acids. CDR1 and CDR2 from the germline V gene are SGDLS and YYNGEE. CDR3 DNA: TGTGCCAGCAGCGTAGTGGGGGGTCAAGAGACCCAGTACTTC. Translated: CASSVVGGQETQYF.

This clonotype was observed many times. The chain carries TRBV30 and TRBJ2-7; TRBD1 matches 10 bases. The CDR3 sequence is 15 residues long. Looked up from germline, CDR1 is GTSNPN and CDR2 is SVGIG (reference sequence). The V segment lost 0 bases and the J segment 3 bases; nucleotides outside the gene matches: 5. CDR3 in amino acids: CAWSVGTGVNYEQYF. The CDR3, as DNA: TGTGCCTGGAGTGTAGGGACAGGGGTGAACTACGAGCAGTACTTC.

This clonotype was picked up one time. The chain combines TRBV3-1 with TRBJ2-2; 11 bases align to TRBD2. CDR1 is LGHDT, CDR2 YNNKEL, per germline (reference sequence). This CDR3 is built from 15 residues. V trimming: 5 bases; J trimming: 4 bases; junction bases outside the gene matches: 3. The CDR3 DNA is TGTGCCAGCAGCTCCACTAGCGGGAGCACCGGGGAGCTGTTTTTT. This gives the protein CASSSTSGSTGELFF.

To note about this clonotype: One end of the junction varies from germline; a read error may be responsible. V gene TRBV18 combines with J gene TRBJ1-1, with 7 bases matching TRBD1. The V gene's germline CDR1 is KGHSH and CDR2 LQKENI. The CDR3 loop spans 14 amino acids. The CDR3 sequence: CASSPRQGNTKAFF. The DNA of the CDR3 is TGTGCCAGCTCACCCCGACAGGGAAACACTAAAGCTTTCTTT.

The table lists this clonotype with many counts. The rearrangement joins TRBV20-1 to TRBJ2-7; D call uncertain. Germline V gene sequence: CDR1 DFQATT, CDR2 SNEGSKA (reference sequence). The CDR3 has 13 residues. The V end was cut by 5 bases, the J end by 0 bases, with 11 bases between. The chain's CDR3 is CSADGSSSYEQYF. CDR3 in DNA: TGCAGTGCTGACGGGTCCAGCTCCTACGAGCAGTACTTC.

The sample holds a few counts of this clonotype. The CDR3 DNA follows: TGCGCCAGCAGCCAAGAGATGAGGGGGTCCCAGCCCCAGCATTTT. Amino acid sequence: CASSQEMRGSQPQHF. The chain employs TRBV4-1 and TRBJ1-5, with a tentative D call TRBD1 (6 bases). Trimming shortened V by 0 bases and J by 7 bases, and 13 bases separated the two germline ends. The CDR3 is made up of 15 amino acids. Looked up from germline, CDR1 is MGHRA and CDR2 is YSYEKL.

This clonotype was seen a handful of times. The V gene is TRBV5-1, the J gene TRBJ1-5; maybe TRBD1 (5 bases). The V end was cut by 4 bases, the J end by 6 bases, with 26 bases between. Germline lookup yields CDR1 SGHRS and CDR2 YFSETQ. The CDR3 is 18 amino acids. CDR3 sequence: CASSVSFRLAGGSQPQHF. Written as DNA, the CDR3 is TGCGCCAGCAGCGTAAGTTTCCGACTGGCGGGGGGAAGTCAGCCCCAGCATTTT.

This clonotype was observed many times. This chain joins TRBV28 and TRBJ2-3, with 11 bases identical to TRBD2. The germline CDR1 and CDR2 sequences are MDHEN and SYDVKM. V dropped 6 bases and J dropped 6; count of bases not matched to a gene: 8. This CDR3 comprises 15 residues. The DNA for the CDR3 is TGTGCCAGCAGATTAGCGGGAGGGCCATCGGATACGCAGTATTTT. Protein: CASRLAGGPSDTQYF.

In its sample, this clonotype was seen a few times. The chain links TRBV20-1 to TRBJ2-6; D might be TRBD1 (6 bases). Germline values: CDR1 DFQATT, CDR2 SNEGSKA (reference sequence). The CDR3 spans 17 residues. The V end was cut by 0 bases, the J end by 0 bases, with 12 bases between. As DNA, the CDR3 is TGCAGTGCTAGAGAATTCGACAGGACCTCTGGGGCCAACGTCCTGACTTTC. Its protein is CSAREFDRTSGANVLTF.

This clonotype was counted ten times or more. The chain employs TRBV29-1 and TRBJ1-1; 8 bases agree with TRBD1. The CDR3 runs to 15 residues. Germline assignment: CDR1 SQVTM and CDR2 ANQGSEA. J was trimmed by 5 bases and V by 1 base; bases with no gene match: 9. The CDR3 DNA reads TGCAGCGTTGAAGCTGCAGGGGGCAGAGGTACTGAAGCTTTCTTT. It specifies CSVEAAGGRGTEAFF.

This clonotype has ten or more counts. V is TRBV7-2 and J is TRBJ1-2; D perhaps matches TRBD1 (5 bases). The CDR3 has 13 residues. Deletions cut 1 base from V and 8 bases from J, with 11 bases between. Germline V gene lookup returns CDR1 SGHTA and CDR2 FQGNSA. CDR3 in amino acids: CASSLGGALGYTF. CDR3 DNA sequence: TGTGCCAGCAGCTTAGGAGGGGCGCTAGGCTACACCTTC.

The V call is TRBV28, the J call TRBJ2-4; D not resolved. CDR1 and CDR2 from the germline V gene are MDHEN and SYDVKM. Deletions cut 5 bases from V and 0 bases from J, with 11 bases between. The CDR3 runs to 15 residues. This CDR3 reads CASSAVLLAKNIQYF. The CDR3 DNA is TGTGCCAGCAGTGCCGTCCTCCTAGCCAAAAACATTCAGTACTTC.

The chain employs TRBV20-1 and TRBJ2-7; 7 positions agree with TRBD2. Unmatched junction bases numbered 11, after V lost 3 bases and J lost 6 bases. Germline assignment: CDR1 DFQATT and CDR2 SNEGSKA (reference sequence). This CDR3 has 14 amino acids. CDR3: CSASLPGLPPEQYF. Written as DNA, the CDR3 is TGCAGTGCTAGTCTTCCGGGACTACCTCCCGAGCAGTACTTC.

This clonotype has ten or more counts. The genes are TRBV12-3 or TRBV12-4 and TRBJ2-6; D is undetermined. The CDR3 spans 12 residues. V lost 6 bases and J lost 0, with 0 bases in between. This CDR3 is CASSSGANVLTF. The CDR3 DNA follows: TGTGCCAGCAGCTCTGGGGCCAACGTCCTGACTTTC.

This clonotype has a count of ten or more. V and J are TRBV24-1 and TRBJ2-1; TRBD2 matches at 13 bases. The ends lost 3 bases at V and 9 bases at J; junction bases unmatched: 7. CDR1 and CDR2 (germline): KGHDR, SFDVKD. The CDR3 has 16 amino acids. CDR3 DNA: TGTGCCACCAGTGATCCCGGGACTAGCGGGACGGGTGAGCAGTTCTTC. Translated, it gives CATSDPGTSGTGEQFF.

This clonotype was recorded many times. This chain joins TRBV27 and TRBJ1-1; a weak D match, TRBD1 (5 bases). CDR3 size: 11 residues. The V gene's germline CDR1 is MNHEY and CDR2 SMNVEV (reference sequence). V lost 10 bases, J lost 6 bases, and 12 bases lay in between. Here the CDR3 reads CATHKGSEAFF. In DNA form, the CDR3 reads TGTGCCACACACAAGGGGTCTGAAGCTTTCTTT.

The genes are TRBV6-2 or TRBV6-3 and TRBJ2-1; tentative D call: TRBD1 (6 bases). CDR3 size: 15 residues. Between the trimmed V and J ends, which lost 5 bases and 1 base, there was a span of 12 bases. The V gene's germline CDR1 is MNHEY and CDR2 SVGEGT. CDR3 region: CASSHNRESYNEQFF. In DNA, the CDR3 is TGTGCCAGCAGTCACAACAGGGAGTCCTACAATGAGCAGTTCTTC.

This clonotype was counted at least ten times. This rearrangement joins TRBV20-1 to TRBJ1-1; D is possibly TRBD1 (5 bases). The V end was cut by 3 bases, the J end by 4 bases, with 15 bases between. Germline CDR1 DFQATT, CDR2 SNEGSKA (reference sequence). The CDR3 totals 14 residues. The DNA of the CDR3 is TGCAGTGCTAGCGAGGGTGGGGGGAGCACTGAAGCTTTCTTT. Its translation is CSASEGGGSTEAFF.

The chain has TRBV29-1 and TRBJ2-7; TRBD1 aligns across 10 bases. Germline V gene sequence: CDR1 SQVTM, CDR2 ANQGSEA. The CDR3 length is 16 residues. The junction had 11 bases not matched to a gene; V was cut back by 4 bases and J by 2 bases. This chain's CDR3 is CSVGDRGLDSPYEQYF. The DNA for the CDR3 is TGCAGCGTTGGAGACAGGGGGCTGGATTCACCCTACGAGCAGTACTTC.

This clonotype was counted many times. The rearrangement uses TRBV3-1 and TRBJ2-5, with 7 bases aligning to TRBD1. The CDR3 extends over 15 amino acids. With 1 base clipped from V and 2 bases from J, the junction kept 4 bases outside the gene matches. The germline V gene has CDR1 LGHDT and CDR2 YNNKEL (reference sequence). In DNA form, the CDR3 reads TGTGCCAGCAGCCAAGGCCAGGGGGTTCAAGAGACCCAGTACTTC. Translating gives CASSQGQGVQETQYF.

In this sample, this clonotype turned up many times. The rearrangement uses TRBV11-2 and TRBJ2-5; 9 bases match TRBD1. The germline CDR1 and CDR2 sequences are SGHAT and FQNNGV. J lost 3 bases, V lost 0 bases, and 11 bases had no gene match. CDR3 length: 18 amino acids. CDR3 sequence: CASSLDYDGTGTKETQYF. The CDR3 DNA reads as TGTGCCAGCAGCTTAGATTATGACGGGACAGGGACCAAAGAGACCCAGTACTTC. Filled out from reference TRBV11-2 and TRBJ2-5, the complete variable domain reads EAGVAQSPRYKIIEKRQSVAFWCNPISGHATLYWYQQILGQGPKLLIQFQNNGVVDDSQLPKDRFSAERLKGVDSTLKIQPAKLEDSAVYLCASSLDYDGTGTKETQYFGPGTRLLVL.

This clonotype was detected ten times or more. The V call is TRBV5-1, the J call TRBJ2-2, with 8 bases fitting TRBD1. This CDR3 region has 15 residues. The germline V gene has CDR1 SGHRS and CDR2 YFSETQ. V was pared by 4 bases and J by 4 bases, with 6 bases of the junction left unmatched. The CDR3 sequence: CASSGQGGGTGELFF. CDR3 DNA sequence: TGCGCCAGCAGCGGACAGGGAGGTGGCACCGGGGAGCTGTTTTTT.

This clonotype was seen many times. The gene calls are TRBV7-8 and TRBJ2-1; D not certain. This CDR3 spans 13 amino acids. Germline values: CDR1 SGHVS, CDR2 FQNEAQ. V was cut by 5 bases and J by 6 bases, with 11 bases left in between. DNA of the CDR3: TGTGCCAGCAGCAGAGAACGTAGCAATGAGCAGTTCTTC. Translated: CASSRERSNEQFF.

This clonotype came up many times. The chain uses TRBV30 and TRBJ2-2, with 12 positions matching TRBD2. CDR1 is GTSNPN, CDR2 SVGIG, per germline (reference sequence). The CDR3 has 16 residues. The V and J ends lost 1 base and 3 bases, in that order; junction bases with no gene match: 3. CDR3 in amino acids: CAWSARLAGDTGELFF. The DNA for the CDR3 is TGTGCCTGGAGTGCCCGACTAGCGGGAGACACCGGGGAGCTGTTTTTT.

The CDR3 protein is CASSASGTGSQPQHF. CDR3 nucleotide sequence: TGTGCCAGCAGTGCCTCCGGGACAGGGAGCCAGCCCCAGCATTTT. This chain joins TRBV6-1 and TRBJ1-5, with 9 bases identical to TRBD1. Germline trimming cut 4 bases from V and 7 bases from J; bases unmatched to any gene: 8. The germline V gene encodes CDR1 MNHNS and CDR2 SASEGT. The CDR3 has 15 residues.

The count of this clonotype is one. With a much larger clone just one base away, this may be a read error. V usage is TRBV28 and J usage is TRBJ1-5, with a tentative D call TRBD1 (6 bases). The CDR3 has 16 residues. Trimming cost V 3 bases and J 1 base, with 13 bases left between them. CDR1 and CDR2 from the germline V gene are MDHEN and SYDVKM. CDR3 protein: CASSFAEGGSNQPQHF. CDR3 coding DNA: TGTGCCAGCAGTTTCGCGGAGGGGGGAAGCAATCAGCCCCAGCATTTT.

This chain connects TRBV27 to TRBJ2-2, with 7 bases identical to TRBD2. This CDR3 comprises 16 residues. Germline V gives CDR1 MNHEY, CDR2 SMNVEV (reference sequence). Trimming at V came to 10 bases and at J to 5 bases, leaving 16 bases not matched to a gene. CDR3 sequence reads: CATRLSGLAVTGELFF. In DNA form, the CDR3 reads TGTGCCACCCGTCTCTCTGGGCTAGCGGTTACCGGGGAGCTGTTTTTT.